Following are 6 T cell receptor beta chains from one sample sequenced in a study of blood T cell repertoires in COVID-19. Assay used: immunoSEQ multiplex PCR; TCRdb lists only in-frame clones, some missing. The data show about 250,000 clones, approximately 85% seen once. What was sequenced was peripheral blood. Receptors originate from a woman between 25 and 40 years old with acute or convalescent COVID-19.

J is TRBJ1-5 and V is TRBV27; D possibly corresponds to TRBD1 (6 bases). Trimming shortened V by 7 bases and J by 4 bases, and 8 bases separated the two germline ends. In germline, CDR1 is MNHEY, CDR2 SMNVEV (reference sequence). CDR3 size: 12 residues. The CDR3: CASKGGNQPQHF. DNA for the CDR3: TGTGCCAGCAAGGGGGGGAATCAGCCCCAGCATTTT.

The V gene is TRBV19, the J gene TRBJ2-5; TRBD2 aligns across 8 bases. The CDR3 totals 13 residues. The germline gives CDR1 LNHDA, CDR2 SQIVND (reference sequence). V dropped 5 bases and J dropped 4; count of bases not matched to a gene: 3. In nucleotides, the CDR3 is TGTGCCAGTAGTCTAGCGGGTGGAGAGACCCAGTACTTC. Protein product: CASSLAGGETQYF.

The genes are TRBV24-1 and TRBJ1-5; D unclear. The CDR3 covers 14 residues. Germline loops: CDR1 KGHDR, CDR2 SFDVKD. Trimming took off 4 bases at V and 6 bases at J, with 12 bases between the two ends. The CDR3 here is CATSEPGGFQPQHF. The DNA for the CDR3 is TGTGCCACCAGTGAACCTGGAGGGTTTCAGCCCCAGCATTTT.

The rearrangement links TRBV18 to TRBJ1-2; 10 bases match TRBD1. The CDR3 contains 15 residues. Trimming cost V 5 bases and J 8 bases; bases outside gene matches: 11. The germline V gene encodes CDR1 KGHSH and CDR2 LQKENI. DNA of the CDR3: TGTGCCAGCTCAACAACCGGGACAGGGGAACGGGGCTACACCTTC. This translates into CASSTTGTGERGYTF.

V is TRBV9 and J is TRBJ2-1, with D tentatively TRBD2 (6 bases). V lost 3 bases and J lost 7, with 20 bases in between. Germline CDR1 and CDR2: SGDLS and YYNGEE. The CDR3 contains 16 residues. This CDR3 reads CASSGSLSGGRNEQFF. The DNA for the CDR3 is TGTGCCAGCAGCGGGTCCCTCAGCGGAGGGAGGAATGAGCAGTTCTTC. Combining the CDR3 with reference TRBV9 and TRBJ2-1 gives the whole variable domain DSGVTQTPKHLITATGQRVTLRCSPRSGDLSVYWYQQSLDQGLQFLIQYYNGEERAKGNILERFSAQQFPDLHSELNLSSLELGDSALYFCASSGSLSGGRNEQFFGPGTRLTVL.

With regard to this clone: Other DNA sequences from this sample encode an identical CDR3 as well. J is TRBJ2-3 and V is TRBV7-9; 7 nucleotides align to TRBD1. CDR3 length: 15 amino acids. The V segment lost 4 bases and the J segment 3 bases; nucleotides outside the gene matches: 7. Per germline, CDR1 SEHNR and CDR2 FQNEAQ (reference sequence). The CDR3 loop reads CASSSTSGGTDTQYF. Here the CDR3 DNA reads TGTGCCAGCAGCTCCACCTCAGGGGGAACAGATACGCAGTATTTT. The full variable domain, completed using reference TRBV7-9 and TRBJ2-3, is DTGVSQNPRHKITKRGQNVTFRCDPISEHNRLYWYRQTLGQGPEFLTYFQNEAQLEKSRLLSDRFSAERPKGSFSTLEIQRTEQGDSAMYLCASSSTSGGTDTQYFGPGTRLTVL.